The source of this TCR beta chain is a study of cytomegalovirus exposure and HLA in healthy donors. Study details: The same platform as the approximately 670 first-cohort repertoires was used for the 95 to 150 validation repertoires, a later analysis reported. Study-level findings and limits: In vitro data verified a few CMV-associated chains as specific for CMV antigens. There were around 160 TCR beta chains listed as cytomegalovirus-associated.

This clone was detected only once. Its antigen is currently unknown. Other nucleotide sequences from this sample produce the same CDR3. The table came from immunoSEQ multiplex PCR; TCRdb's copy has only in-frame clones and leaves some out. Counted here are fewer than 400,000 clones, 88% occurring once; the ten biggest clones make up around 1%. Germline V gives CDR1 GTSNPN, CDR2 SVGIG (reference sequence). The V end lost 5 bases, the J end lost 0 bases, and 11 bases lay between the germline ends. The CDR3 length is 14 residues. The study drew the donors from its approximately 120-subject validation cohort, separate from the approximately 700-subject first cohort.

The V gene is TRBV30, the J gene TRBJ1-5; D gene unclear. The clonotype originates from a man aged 25-40 years in good health and CMV-seronegative. The sequencing input was PBMCs. CDR3 region: CAWAAGGSNQPQHF. Written as DNA, the CDR3 is TGTGCCTGGGCGGCGGGAGGTAGCAATCAGCCCCAGCATTTT.